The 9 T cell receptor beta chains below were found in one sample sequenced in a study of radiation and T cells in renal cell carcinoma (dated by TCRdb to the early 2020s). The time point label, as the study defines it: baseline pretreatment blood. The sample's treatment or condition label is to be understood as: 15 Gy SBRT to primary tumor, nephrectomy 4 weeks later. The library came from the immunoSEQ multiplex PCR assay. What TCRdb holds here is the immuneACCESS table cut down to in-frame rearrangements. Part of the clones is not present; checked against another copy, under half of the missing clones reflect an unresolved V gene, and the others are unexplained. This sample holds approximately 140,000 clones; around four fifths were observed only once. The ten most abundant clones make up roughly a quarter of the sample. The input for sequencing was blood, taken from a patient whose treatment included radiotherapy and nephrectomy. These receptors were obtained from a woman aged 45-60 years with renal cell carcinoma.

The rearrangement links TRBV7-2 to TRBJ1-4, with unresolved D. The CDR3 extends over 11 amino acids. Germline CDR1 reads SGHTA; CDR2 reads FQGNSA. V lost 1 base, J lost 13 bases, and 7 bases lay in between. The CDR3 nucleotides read TGTGCCAGCAGCTTAGACCTCCGACTGTTTTTT. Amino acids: CASSLDLRLFF.

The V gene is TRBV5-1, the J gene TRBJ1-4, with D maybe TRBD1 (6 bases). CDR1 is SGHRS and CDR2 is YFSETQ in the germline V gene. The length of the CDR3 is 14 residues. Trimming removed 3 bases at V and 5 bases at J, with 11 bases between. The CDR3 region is CASSWDIWNEKLFF. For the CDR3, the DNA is TGCGCCAGCAGCTGGGACATTTGGAATGAAAAACTGTTTTTT.

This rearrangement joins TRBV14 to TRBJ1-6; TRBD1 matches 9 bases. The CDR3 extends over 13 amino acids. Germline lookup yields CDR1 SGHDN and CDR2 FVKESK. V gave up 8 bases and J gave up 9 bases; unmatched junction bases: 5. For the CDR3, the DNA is TGTGCCAGCGGGACAGGGACCTTTTCACCCCTCCACTTT. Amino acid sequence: CASGTGTFSPLHF.

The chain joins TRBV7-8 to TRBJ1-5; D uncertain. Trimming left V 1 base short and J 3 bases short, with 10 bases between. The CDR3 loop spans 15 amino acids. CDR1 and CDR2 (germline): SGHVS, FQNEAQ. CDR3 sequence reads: CASSLGQNDNQPQHF. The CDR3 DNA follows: TGTGCCAGCAGCTTAGGTCAGAATGACAATCAGCCCCAGCATTTT.

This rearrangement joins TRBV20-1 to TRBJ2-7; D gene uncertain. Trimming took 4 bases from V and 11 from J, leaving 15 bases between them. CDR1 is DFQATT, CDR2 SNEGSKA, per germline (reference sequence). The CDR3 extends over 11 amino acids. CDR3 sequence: CSANEAPAEYF. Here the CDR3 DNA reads TGCAGTGCTAACGAGGCCCCGGCGGAGTACTTC.

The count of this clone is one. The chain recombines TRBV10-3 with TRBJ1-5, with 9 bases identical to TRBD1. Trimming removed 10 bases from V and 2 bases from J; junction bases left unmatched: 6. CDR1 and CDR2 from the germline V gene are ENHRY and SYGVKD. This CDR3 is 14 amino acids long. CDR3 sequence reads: CARLRDRGNQPQHF. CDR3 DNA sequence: TGTGCCAGACTAAGGGACAGGGGCAATCAGCCCCAGCATTTT.

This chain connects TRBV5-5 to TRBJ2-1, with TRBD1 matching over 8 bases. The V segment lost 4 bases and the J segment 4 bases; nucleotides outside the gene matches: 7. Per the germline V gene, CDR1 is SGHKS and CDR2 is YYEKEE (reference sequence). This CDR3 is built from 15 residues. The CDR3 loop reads CASSHSGQEYNEQFF. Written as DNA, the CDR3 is TGTGCCAGCAGCCATTCGGGACAGGAGTACAATGAGCAGTTCTTC.

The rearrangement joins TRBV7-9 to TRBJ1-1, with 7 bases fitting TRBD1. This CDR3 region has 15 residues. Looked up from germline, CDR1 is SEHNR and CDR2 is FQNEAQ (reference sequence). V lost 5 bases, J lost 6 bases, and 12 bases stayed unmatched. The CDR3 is CASSQKTDRAPEAFF. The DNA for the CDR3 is TGTGCCAGCAGCCAAAAAACTGACAGGGCTCCTGAAGCTTTCTTT.

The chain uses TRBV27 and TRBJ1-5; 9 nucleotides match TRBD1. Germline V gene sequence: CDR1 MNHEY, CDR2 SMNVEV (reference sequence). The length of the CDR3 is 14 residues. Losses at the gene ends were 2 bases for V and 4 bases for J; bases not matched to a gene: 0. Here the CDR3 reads CASSLGQGNQPQHF. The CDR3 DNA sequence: TGTGCCAGCAGTTTAGGACAGGGGAATCAGCCCCAGCATTTT.